These 7 T cell receptor beta chains came from one sample sequenced in a study of blood T cell repertoires in COVID-19. Assay used: immunoSEQ multiplex PCR; TCRdb lists only in-frame clones, some missing. The sample holds hundreds of thousands of clones, approximately 92% seen once. The specimen sequenced was PBMCs or T cells enriched from blood (not recorded which). The source of these receptors is a woman between 18 and 29 years old who had recovered from COVID-19.

The chain has TRBV6-5 and TRBJ1-5, with no clear D. The CDR3 contains 13 residues. V was pared by 10 bases and J by 5 bases, with 15 bases between. Germline V CDR1 and CDR2: MNHEY, SVGAGI. The CDR3 reads CATRPIGDQPQHF. CDR3 DNA: TGTGCCACCCGCCCCATCGGGGATCAGCCCCAGCATTTT.

This chain uses TRBV25-1 with TRBJ1-2, with D unresolved. CDR1 MGHDK and CDR2 SYGVNS come from the germline V gene. The CDR3 consists of 13 residues. Trimming left V 8 bases short and J 6 bases short, with 16 bases between. The CDR3, as DNA: TGTGCCAGCCGGGAGGCGGGAGATAATGGCTACACCTTC. Translating it yields CASREAGDNGYTF.

V gene TRBV9 combines with J gene TRBJ2-7; D is unresolved. The CDR3 contains 15 residues. Germline V lookup: CDR1 SGDLS, CDR2 YYNGEE. V was pared by 3 bases and J by 3 bases, with 16 bases between. The CDR3 DNA sequence: TGTGCCAGCAGCGGTATGGTGGGCCCTGGCTACGAGCAGTACTTC. Translating it yields CASSGMVGPGYEQYF. Full variable domain (outside the CDR3, taken from reference TRBV9 and TRBJ2-7): DSGVTQTPKHLITATGQRVTLRCSPRSGDLSVYWYQQSLDQGLQFLIQYYNGEERAKGNILERFSAQQFPDLHSELNLSSLELGDSALYFCASSGMVGPGYEQYFGPGTRLTVT.

This chain connects TRBV11-1 to TRBJ2-5, with D possibly being TRBD2 (6 bases). Trimming removed 1 base at V and 3 bases at J, with 9 bases between. Germline V lookup: CDR1 SGHAT, CDR2 FQDESV (reference sequence). The CDR3 extends over 14 amino acids. The CDR3 nucleotides are TGTGCCAGCAGCTTAGGGACTAATGAAGAGACCCAGTACTTC. This translates into CASSLGTNEETQYF.

This chain joins TRBV27 and TRBJ1-1, with TRBD1 matching 7 bases. V shed 6 bases and J 6 bases; nucleotides not matched to a gene: 10. Germline loops: CDR1 MNHEY, CDR2 SMNVEV (reference sequence). This CDR3 spans 14 amino acids. CDR3 nucleotides: TGTGCCAGCAGACGGACAGGCCCCGTGGCTGAAGCTTTCTTT. It encodes CASRRTGPVAEAFF.

The chain uses TRBV11-2 and TRBJ2-3; D perhaps matches TRBD1 (6 bases). V was cut by 5 bases and J by 4 bases, with 25 bases left in between. The germline V gene encodes CDR1 SGHAT and CDR2 FQNNGV. This CDR3 is 18 amino acids long. The CDR3 is CASSPRGSGNIFADTQYF. The CDR3 coding sequence is TGTGCCAGCAGCCCTAGGGGGTCAGGGAATATTTTCGCAGATACGCAGTATTTT.

The V gene is TRBV2, the J gene TRBJ1-4, with TRBD1 matching over 7 bases. CDR3 length: 15 residues. With 6 bases clipped from V and 5 bases from J, the junction kept 9 bases outside the gene matches. Germline lookup yields CDR1 SNHLY and CDR2 FYNNEI. Here the CDR3 DNA reads TGTGCCAGCAGGATTTCCGGGACAGCAAATGAAAAACTGTTTTTT. This translates into CASRISGTANEKLFF. Based on the CDR3 plus reference TRBV2 and TRBJ1-4, the full variable domain is EPEVTQTPSHQVTQMGQEVILRCVPISNHLYFYWYRQILGQKVEFLVSFYNNEISEKSEIFDDQFSVERPDGSNFTLKIRSTKLEDSAMYFCASRISGTANEKLFFGSGTQLSVL.